The rows below give T cell receptor beta chains drawn from one sample of a study of shared clonotypes between healthy human individuals. Generated by immunoSEQ multiplex PCR, the TCRdb table keeps only in-frame clones and is missing some. This table has approximately 810,000 clones, 80% to 95% appearing once. The material sequenced was naive CD8+ T cells sorted from blood. These receptors all stem from a young man in good health. CDR3s include the opening cysteine and the closing phenylalanine or tryptophan. A D gene is named only where the DNA matches it firmly. Some rows mark clone size as missing; the rest say once, few, many or name a class of expanded clone.

D | J | size | V | CDR3 | DNA
TRBD1 | TRBJ2-3 | - | TRBV9 | CASSGRQGVSTDTQYF | TGTGCCAGCAGCGGCAGACAGGGAGTAAGTACAGATACGCAGTATTTT
- | TRBJ2-7 | - | TRBV19 | CASSKVGVDEQYF | TGTGCCAGTAGTAAAGTCGGGGTCGACGAGCAGTACTTC
- | TRBJ2-7 | - | TRBV7-8 | CASSSDWAGASSYEQYF | TGTGCCAGCAGCTCAGACTGGGCGGGCGCCAGCTCCTACGAGCAGTACTTC
- | TRBJ1-4 | once | TRBV7-2 | CASSQTGPIQSNEKLFF | TGTGCCAGCAGTCAGACGGGGCCTATCCAATCTAATGAAAAACTGTTTTTT
- | TRBJ2-7 | - | TRBV28 | CASSLAHSSYEQYF | TGTGCCAGCAGTTTAGCCCATAGTTCCTACGAGCAGTACTTC
- | TRBJ2-7 | - | TRBV5-1 | CASSLRLDSLVF | TGCGCCAGCAGCTTACGATTGGACAGTCTGGTTTTC
- | TRBJ2-1 | - | TRBV9 | CASSVASGRISSYNEQFF | TGTGCCAGCAGCGTAGCTTCGGGGCGAATTAGCTCCTACAATGAGCAGTTCTTC
- | TRBJ2-1 | - | TRBV27 | CASSLSLAGSPWRFF | TGTGCCAGCAGTTTATCGTTAGCAGGCAGCCCCTGGCGGTTCTTC
TRBD2 | TRBJ2-7 | once | TRBV19 | CARTGLAASYEQYF | TGTGCCAGGACGGGACTAGCGGCTTCCTACGAGCAGTACTTC
- | TRBJ2-5 | once | TRBV15 | CATSKSGRVETQYF | TGTGCCACCAGCAAGTCTGGGCGGGTAGAGACCCAGTACTTC
- | TRBJ2-1 | - | TRBV7-9 | CASSLKLNRADEQFF | TGTGCCAGCAGCCTTAAACTGAACCGGGCGGATGAGCAGTTCTTC
TRBD1 | TRBJ1-2 | - | TRBV6-8 | CASSFRTGELAYGYTF | TGTGCCAGCAGTTTCCGGACAGGGGAGTTGGCTTATGGCTACACCTTC
TRBD2 | TRBJ2-1 | - | TRBV27 | CASSSIAGGPQNEQFF | TGTGCCAGCAGTTCCATAGCGGGAGGGCCCCAGAATGAGCAGTTCTTC
- | TRBJ2-1 | once | TRBV29-1 | CSAISGLYEGESYNEQFF | TGCAGCGCAATCTCAGGGTTATACGAAGGTGAGTCCTACAATGAGCAGTTCTTC
TRBD2 | TRBJ2-1 | - | TRBV28 | CASSSGLASSYNEQFF | TGTGCCAGCAGTTCGGGACTAGCGAGCTCCTACAATGAGCAGTTCTTC
- | TRBJ1-4 | - | TRBV7-2 | CASSTRVNEKLFF | TGTGCCAGCAGCACAAGGGTTAACGAAAAACTGTTTTTT